The text below deals with one T cell receptor (beta chain). This sample is part of a study of blood T cell repertoires in COVID-19. About the research overall: The study drew acute and convalescent COVID-19 samples from the United States, Italy and Spain. Sources were T cells, B-cell-depleted T cells, or PBMCs; the material itself was cDNA or gDNA.

Assay used: immunoSEQ multiplex PCR; TCRdb lists only in-frame clones, some missing. In the table there are 45,000 to 50,000 clones, around 82% of which are singletons. After removal of 0 bases from V and 3 bases from J, the junction contained 2 bases not matched to a gene. CDR1 and CDR2 from the germline V gene are SGHRS and YFSETQ. This CDR3 contains 15 residues. The sequencing sample was made of peripheral blood. This sequence joins TRBV5-1 and TRBJ2-3, with 9 nucleotides matching TRBD1. This TCR was sampled from a middle-aged man with acute or convalescent COVID-19. The CDR3 bases are TGCGCCAGCAGCTTGGCCGGGACAGGGACAGATACGCAGTATTTT. This sequence encodes CASSLAGTGTDTQYF.